The 9 T cell receptor beta chains below come from one sample, sequenced in a study of identifying expanded T cells in peripheral blood. Assay used: immunoSEQ multiplex PCR; TCRdb lists only in-frame clones, some missing. The repertoire has approximately 100,000 clones, around 88% of them found once; the top ten carry roughly 4.2%. The sample was blood. These receptors all stem from a person aged 18 to 75 in good health.

This clone was recorded only once. The V and J genes are TRBV28 and TRBJ2-1; no clear D. V was clipped by 4 bases and J by 3 bases, with 10 bases between them. Germline CDR1 and CDR2: MDHEN and SYDVKM. CDR3 length: 14 residues. CDR3 DNA sequence: TGTGCCAGCAGTTCCCCCTCAGGCTACAATGAGCAGTTCTTC. It is translated as CASSSPSGYNEQFF.

The gene calls are TRBV27 and TRBJ2-5, with D perhaps matching TRBD1 (6 bases). From germline, CDR1 is MNHEY and CDR2 SMNVEV (reference sequence). The CDR3 has 15 amino acids. Trimming stripped 5 bases from V and 3 bases from J, with 16 bases between. The CDR3 nucleotides are TGTGCCAGCAGTCCAGCGGCTTACAGGGAAGAGACCCAGTACTTC. Translation gives CASSPAAYREETQYF.

The rearrangement links TRBV28 to TRBJ2-3, with D possibly matching TRBD1 (5 bases). The V and J ends lost 4 bases and 2 bases respectively, with 10 bases between them. CDR3 length: 14 residues. Germline V lookup: CDR1 MDHEN, CDR2 SYDVKM. The CDR3: CASSSPGLTDTQYF. The CDR3 DNA follows: TGTGCCAGCAGTTCCCCAGGGCTCACAGATACGCAGTATTTT.

The chain carries TRBV5-4 and TRBJ2-1, with D uncertain. V was trimmed by 4 bases and J by 6 bases, leaving 14 bases between them. CDR3 size: 14 residues. CDR1 and CDR2 (germline): SGHNT, YYREEE (reference sequence). CDR3 DNA sequence: TGTGCCAGCAGCGATGGACCCTCCCGCAATGAGCAGTTCTTC. Translated, it gives CASSDGPSRNEQFF.

V and J are TRBV13 and TRBJ1-1, with D possibly TRBD1 on 6 matching bases. This CDR3 spans 15 amino acids. Germline CDR1 is PRHDT and CDR2 is FYEKMQ (reference sequence). Trimming left V 5 bases short and J 1 base short, with 14 bases between. As DNA, the CDR3 is TGTGCCAGCAGCCAAAACAGGGAAAGGAACACTGAAGCTTTCTTT. Protein product: CASSQNRERNTEAFF.

This chain links TRBV29-1 with TRBJ2-5; possibly TRBD1 or TRBD2 for D (5 bases each). V was trimmed by 4 bases and J by 4 bases, leaving 10 bases between them. The CDR3 consists of 12 residues. Germline CDR1 is SQVTM and CDR2 is ANQGSEA. The CDR3 DNA is TGCAGCGTTGTATATGGGGGAGAGACCCAGTACTTC. Translated, it gives CSVVYGGETQYF.

V is TRBV9 and J is TRBJ2-7; 9 nucleotides align to TRBD1. Germline CDR1 is SGDLS and CDR2 is YYNGEE. The CDR3 is 15 amino acids. V shed 2 bases and J 4 bases; nucleotides not matched to a gene: 7. The CDR3 here is CASSVSPTGGYEQYF. For the CDR3, the DNA is TGTGCCAGCAGCGTTTCCCCGACAGGGGGTTACGAGCAGTACTTC.

The chain carries TRBV11-2 and TRBJ2-5; D might be TRBD2 (7 bases). The V and J ends lost 2 bases and 4 bases respectively, with 20 bases between them. CDR1 and CDR2 from the germline V gene are SGHAT and FQNNGV. The CDR3 is 17 amino acids. CDR3 coding DNA: TGTGCCAGCAGCTTATCGTGGGGGCGGGAGAAAGGAGAGACCCAGTACTTC. Encoded protein: CASSLSWGREKGETQYF.

The V call is TRBV9, the J call TRBJ2-7; 7 bases map to TRBD2. The V segment lost 0 bases and the J segment 1 base; nucleotides outside the gene matches: 7. The germline CDR1 and CDR2 sequences are SGDLS and YYNGEE. The CDR3 totals 16 residues. The CDR3 nucleotides are TGTGCCAGCAGCGTAGGGGGGAGGGCCGAATCCTACGAGCAGTACTTC. Amino acid sequence: CASSVGGRAESYEQYF.